The 22 T cell receptor beta chains below were found in one sample sequenced in a study of blood T cell repertoires in COVID-19. Repertoires were generated with immunoSEQ multiplex PCR, while TCRdb's copy carries only in-frame clones and drops some. In the table there are roughly 350,000 clones, approximately 87% of which are singletons. Material: peripheral blood. The receptors here all came from a woman in her forties or fifties with COVID-19, enrolled during active disease.

The chain uses TRBV18 and TRBJ2-7; 9 bases are shared with TRBD1. CDR3 length: 17 residues. V trimming: 3 bases; J trimming: 0 bases; junction bases outside the gene matches: 9. Germline V gene sequence: CDR1 KGHSH, CDR2 LQKENI. The CDR3 nucleotides are TGTGCCAGCTCACCCCGGTTACAGGGGGCAAACTCCTACGAGCAGTACTTC. Its protein product is CASSPRLQGANSYEQYF.

The chain couples TRBV6-5 to TRBJ1-2, with TRBD1 matching over 7 bases. This CDR3 comprises 15 residues. Germline lookup yields CDR1 MNHEY and CDR2 SVGAGI. The J segment lost 0 bases and the V segment lost 6 bases, leaving 7 bases of the junction unmatched. The chain's CDR3 is CASRASGGPNYGYTF. The DNA for the CDR3 is TGTGCCAGCAGAGCGTCAGGGGGGCCTAACTATGGCTACACCTTC.

This clone came up once. The genes are TRBV6-5 and TRBJ2-5; 9 bases match TRBD2. The V and J ends lost 4 bases and 3 bases, in that order; junction bases with no gene match: 6. The CDR3 length is 15 residues. Germline CDR1 is MNHEY and CDR2 is SVGAGI. The CDR3 DNA reads TGTGCCAGCAGTTCACTATCTAGCGGGAAAGAGACCCAGTACTTC. Amino acids: CASSSLSSGKETQYF.

The CDR3 sequence is CASSGGFEAFF. The CDR3 DNA is TGTGCCAGCAGCGGGGGATTCGAAGCTTTCTTT. This rearrangement joins TRBV6-6 to TRBJ1-1, with TRBD1 as a possible D gene (5 bases). Deletions cut 6 bases from V and 8 bases from J, with 10 bases between. CDR3 length: 11 residues. Germline CDR1 and CDR2: MNHNY and SVGAGI (reference sequence).

The rearrangement links TRBV4-2 to TRBJ1-5; D is ambiguous. Germline V gene sequence: CDR1 LGHNA, CDR2 YNFKEQ. CDR3 length: 15 amino acids. Deletions cut 4 bases from V and 5 bases from J, with 15 bases between. The CDR3 loop is CASSPGRNDDQPQHF. DNA for the CDR3: TGTGCCAGCAGCCCTGGGAGAAATGATGATCAGCCCCAGCATTTT.

The V call is TRBV30, the J call TRBJ1-2; TRBD1 is a possible D gene (6 bases). V was shortened by 0 bases and J by 5 bases, with 19 bases between the two germline ends. Germline lookup yields CDR1 GTSNPN and CDR2 SVGIG (reference sequence). The CDR3 is 16 residues long. CDR3 nucleotide sequence: TGTGCCTGGAGTGTTGCCCGGGGGGGCGCTAGTTATGGCTACACCTTC. Translating it yields CAWSVARGGASYGYTF.

The gene calls are TRBV7-2 and TRBJ1-2, with 8 bases aligning to TRBD1. V gave up 3 bases and J gave up 3 bases; unmatched junction bases: 9. Per germline, CDR1 SGHTA and CDR2 FQGNSA. This CDR3 spans 16 amino acids. As DNA, the CDR3 is TGTGCCAGCAGCTTCGGCAGGGGGCTCCTGGACTATGGCTACACCTTC. It translates to CASSFGRGLLDYGYTF.

This chain joins TRBV14 and TRBJ1-2; D unclear. V was clipped by 1 base and J by 4 bases, with 10 bases between them. The CDR3 is 14 residues long. Per the germline V gene, CDR1 is SGHDN and CDR2 is FVKESK. The CDR3 DNA sequence: TGTGCCAGCAGCCAAGTTTCGGGAATCTATGGCTACACCTTC. This encodes CASSQVSGIYGYTF.

V is TRBV7-9 and J is TRBJ2-7, with 13 bases that match TRBD2. Germline loops: CDR1 SEHNR, CDR2 FQNEAQ (reference sequence). The V and J ends lost 6 bases and 2 bases, in that order; junction bases with no gene match: 4. The CDR3 covers 15 residues. DNA for the CDR3: TGTGCCAGCAGTCGCGGACTAGCGGGGGCCTACGAGCAGTACTTC. Translation: CASSRGLAGAYEQYF.

The CDR3 is CASSNLGLADNEQFF. The CDR3 DNA follows: TGTGCCAGCAGCAACCTCGGACTAGCGGACAATGAGCAGTTCTTC. V is TRBV7-9 and J is TRBJ2-1; 10 bases are a match to TRBD2. V lost 5 bases, J lost 5 bases, and 6 bases stayed unmatched. Looked up from germline, CDR1 is SEHNR and CDR2 is FQNEAQ (reference sequence). There are 15 residues in the CDR3. The variable domain in full, completed from reference TRBV7-9 and TRBJ2-1, reads DTGVSQNPRHKITKRGQNVTFRCDPISEHNRLYWYRQTLGQGPEFLTYFQNEAQLEKSRLLSDRFSAERPKGSFSTLEIQRTEQGDSAMYLCASSNLGLADNEQFFGPGTRLTVL.

The chain couples TRBV18 to TRBJ2-7; TRBD2 aligns across 11 bases. CDR3 length: 14 residues. The trim removed 3 bases at V and 6 bases at J, leaving 4 bases unmatched. CDR1 and CDR2 (germline): KGHSH, LQKENI. As DNA, the CDR3 is TGTGCCAGCTCACCCTCACTAGCGGGAGTCGAGCAGTACTTC. Protein sequence: CASSPSLAGVEQYF. The full variable domain, completed using reference TRBV18 and TRBJ2-7, is NAGVMQNPRHLVRRRGQEARLRCSPMKGHSHVYWYRQLPEEGLKFMVYLQKENIIDESGMPKERFSAEFPKEGPSILRIQQVVRGDSAAYFCASSPSLAGVEQYFGPGTRLTVT.

This clone was picked up a small number of times. Other DNA sequences within the sample encode an identical CDR3. The rearrangement joins TRBV9 to TRBJ2-7; 7 bases map to TRBD1. J gave up 2 bases and V 3 bases, and 2 bases lay outside the gene matches. The CDR3 sequence is 13 residues long. The germline V gene has CDR1 SGDLS and CDR2 YYNGEE. CDR3 protein: CASSGQGAYEQYF. CDR3 bases: TGTGCCAGCAGCGGCCAGGGGGCCTACGAGCAGTACTTC.

The genes are TRBV6-5 and TRBJ2-1; 10 bases fit TRBD1. Germline trimming cut 4 bases from V and 8 bases from J; bases unmatched to any gene: 5. This CDR3 is 14 amino acids long. Per the germline V gene, CDR1 is MNHEY and CDR2 is SVGAGI. CDR3 DNA: TGTGCCAGCAGTTTCCGACAGGGGGCCCATGAGCAGTTCTTC. Protein sequence: CASSFRQGAHEQFF.

The V gene is TRBV4-2, the J gene TRBJ2-5; no definite D call. The V end lost 0 bases, the J end lost 2 bases, and 10 bases lay between the germline ends. This CDR3 spans 15 amino acids. Germline V gene lookup returns CDR1 LGHNA and CDR2 YNFKEQ. The CDR3 reads CASSQEVWPQETQYF. DNA for the CDR3: TGTGCCAGCAGCCAAGAGGTATGGCCGCAAGAGACCCAGTACTTC.

The rearrangement uses TRBV5-5 and TRBJ2-7; TRBD1 is a possible D gene (6 bases). Per the germline V gene, CDR1 is SGHKS and CDR2 is YYEKEE (reference sequence). The CDR3 spans 14 residues. V was cut by 1 base and J by 2 bases, with 10 bases left in between. CDR3 region: CASSLTGTTYEQYF. The CDR3 coding sequence is TGTGCCAGCAGCTTGACAGGGACCACCTACGAGCAGTACTTC.

In this sample, this clone turned up once. J is TRBJ2-1 and V is TRBV11-3, with 10 bases aligning to TRBD1. There are 17 residues in the CDR3. Per germline, CDR1 SGHNT and CDR2 YENEEA. Trimming at V came to 3 bases and at J to 7 bases, leaving 12 bases not matched to a gene. CDR3 nucleotide sequence: TGTGCCAGCAGCTTGGGCCTACGACAGGGGGCTAGAAATGAGCAGTTCTTC. Translating it yields CASSLGLRQGARNEQFF.

The chain links TRBV9 to TRBJ2-2; 8 bases agree with TRBD1. Trimming cost V 0 bases and J 4 bases; bases outside gene matches: 5. Germline V CDR1 and CDR2: SGDLS, YYNGEE. The CDR3 has 16 amino acids. CDR3 sequence: CASSVDSRGRTGELFF. DNA for the CDR3: TGTGCCAGCAGCGTAGATTCCAGGGGGCGCACCGGGGAGCTGTTTTTT. The full variable domain, rest sourced from reference TRBV9 and TRBJ2-2, is DSGVTQTPKHLITATGQRVTLRCSPRSGDLSVYWYQQSLDQGLQFLIQYYNGEERAKGNILERFSAQQFPDLHSELNLSSLELGDSALYFCASSVDSRGRTGELFFGEGSRLTVL.

As DNA, the CDR3 is TGTGCCAGCAGCCCAGAGGGGACTAGTTCGCGGGAGACCCAGTACTTC. Protein sequence: CASSPEGTSSRETQYF. V gene TRBV7-6 combines with J gene TRBJ2-5; TRBD2 agrees at 8 bases. After removal of 5 bases from V and 5 bases from J, the junction contained 13 bases not matched to a gene. Germline CDR1 and CDR2: SGHVS and FNYEAQ. The CDR3 sequence is 16 residues long.

The chain joins TRBV7-9 to TRBJ1-1; possibly TRBD1 for D (5 bases). Trimming pared 0 bases from V and 2 bases from J, leaving 19 bases between. The germline CDR1 and CDR2 sequences are SEHNR and FQNEAQ (reference sequence). This CDR3 region has 18 residues. The CDR3 DNA reads TGTGCCAGCAGCTTAGCACGGGGGGGTCTAGATTTTAACACTGAAGCTTTCTTT. This encodes CASSLARGGLDFNTEAFF.

The genes are TRBV19 and TRBJ2-3; 7 nucleotides align to TRBD2. Per germline, CDR1 LNHDA and CDR2 SQIVND (reference sequence). The V and J ends lost 0 bases and 6 bases, in that order; junction bases with no gene match: 6. This CDR3 is 15 amino acids long. The CDR3 bases are TGTGCCAGTAGTATAGAATGGCGGGAGTTGGATACGCAGTATTTT. Its protein is CASSIEWRELDTQYF.

The chain combines TRBV10-2 with TRBJ1-1, with D possibly being TRBD1 (6 bases). Trimming cost V 1 base and J 1 base, with 10 bases left between them. Germline V lookup: CDR1 WSHSY, CDR2 SAAADI. This CDR3 spans 15 amino acids. As DNA, the CDR3 is TGCGCCAGCAGTGAGTGGGGGACACCGAACACTGAAGCTTTCTTT. Protein product: CASSEWGTPNTEAFF.

This rearrangement joins TRBV3-1 (or the pseudogene TRBV3-2) to TRBJ1-2, with D perhaps matching TRBD1 (5 bases). This CDR3 comprises 15 residues. CDR1 LGHDT and CDR2 YNNKEL come from the germline V gene (reference sequence). The ends were cut back, 1 base at V and 6 bases at J, with 15 bases in the middle. Written as DNA, the CDR3 is TGTGCCAGCAGCCAAGGGACACTTCTACCCCATGGCTACACCTTC. Its protein product is CASSQGTLLPHGYTF.